Only a few counts were recorded for the clone carrying this T cell receptor beta chain. Antigen unknown. As to treatment: roughly ten-day PBMC culture with coronavirus spike peptide pools or control peptides (ViraFEST assay). It was with about 10 IU/ml IL-2 and 9.5 to 10 ug/ml peptide pools that 1.5 million to 2.5 million PBMCs per well were cultured. With more than eight days of culture completed, CD4+ T cells were isolated by negative selection. The data originate from a study of vaccination and CD4 T cells after COVID-19. Study-level information: Timing of post-vaccine sample collection was a median 72 days after dose two, with a range of 14 to 241. General study findings and limits: Only post-vaccination samples contained a median approximately 84% of the reactive clones in convalescent patients.

Once obtained from cultured CD4+ T cells, the DNA was sequenced using the Oncomine TCR Beta short-read assay. One entry per CDR3 protein, called by TCRdb with MiXCR from the PCR reads. This sample has 9,000 to 15,000 distinct CDR3 sequences, with around half found just once. This CDR3 region has 13 residues. Germline V gives CDR1 MNHNS, CDR2 SASEGT. Trimming shortened V by 6 bases and J by 8 bases, and 16 bases separated the two germline ends. The J gene is TRBJ1-2, the V gene TRBV6-1; tentative D call: TRBD1 (5 bases). The TCR was taken from a human donor who had recovered from COVID-19. Specimen: CD4+ T cells from blood, cultured in vitro. This CDR3 reads CASSSPYGDGYTF. The CDR3, as DNA: TGTGCCAGCAGCTCGCCGTACGGGGACGGCTACACCTTC.